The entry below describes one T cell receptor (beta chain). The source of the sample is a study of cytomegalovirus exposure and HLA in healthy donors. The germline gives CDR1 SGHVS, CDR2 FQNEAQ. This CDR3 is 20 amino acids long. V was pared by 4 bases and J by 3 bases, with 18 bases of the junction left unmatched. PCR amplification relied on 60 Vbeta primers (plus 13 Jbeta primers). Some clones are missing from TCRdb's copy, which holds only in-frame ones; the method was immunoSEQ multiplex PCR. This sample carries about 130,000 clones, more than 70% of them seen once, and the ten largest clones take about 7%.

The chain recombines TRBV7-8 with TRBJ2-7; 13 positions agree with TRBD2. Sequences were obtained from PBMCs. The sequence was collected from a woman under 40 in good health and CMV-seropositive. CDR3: CASSSQPWTSGGHQYYEQYF. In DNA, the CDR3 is TGTGCCAGCAGCTCCCAGCCTTGGACTAGCGGGGGTCACCAGTACTACGAGCAGTACTTC.